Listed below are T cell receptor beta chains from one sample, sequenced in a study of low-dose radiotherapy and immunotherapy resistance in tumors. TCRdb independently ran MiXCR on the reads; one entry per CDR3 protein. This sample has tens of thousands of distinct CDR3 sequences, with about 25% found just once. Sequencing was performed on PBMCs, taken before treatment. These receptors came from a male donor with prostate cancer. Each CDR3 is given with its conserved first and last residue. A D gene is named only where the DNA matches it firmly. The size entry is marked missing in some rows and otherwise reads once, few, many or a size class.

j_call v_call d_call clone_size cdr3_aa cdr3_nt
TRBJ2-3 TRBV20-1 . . CSARIRSRLATDTQYF TGCAGTGCTAGGATTCGGTCGAGACTGGCAACAGATACGCAGTATTTT
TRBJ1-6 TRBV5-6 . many CASSLNNGGSPLHF TGTGCCAGCAGCTTAAATAATGGAGGGTCACCCCTCCACTTT
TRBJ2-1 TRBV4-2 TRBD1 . CASSQTGLLSYNEQFF TGTGCCAGCAGCCAGACAGGGCTTCTCTCCTACAATGAGCAGTTCTTC
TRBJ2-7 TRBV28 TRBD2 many CASLSGSFSYEQYF TGTGCCAGCCTTAGCGGGTCCTTTTCCTACGAGCAGTACTTC
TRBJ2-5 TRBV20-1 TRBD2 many CSARLSGGGGIVTQYF TGCAGTGCTAGACTTAGCGGGGGGGGGGGTATAGTGACCCAGTACTTC
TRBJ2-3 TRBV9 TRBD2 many CASSVDSGGAQDTQYF TGTGCCAGCAGCGTAGACAGCGGGGGGGCCCAAGATACGCAGTATTTT
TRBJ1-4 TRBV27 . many CASSLLGRDSGIYEKLFF TGTGCCAGCAGTTTACTGGGGAGAGACAGCGGTATTTATGAAAAACTGTTTTTT
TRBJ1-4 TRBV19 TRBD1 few CASSTGQGAGEKLFF TGTGCCAGTAGTACCGGACAGGGGGCAGGTGAAAAACTGTTTTTT
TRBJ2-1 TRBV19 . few CASHRRSSYNEQFF TGTGCCAGCCATCGACGGAGCTCCTACAATGAGCAGTTCTTC
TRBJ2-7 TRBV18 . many CASSPGQWEQYF TGTGCCAGCTCCCCGGGACAATGGGAGCAGTACTTC
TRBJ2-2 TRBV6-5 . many CASSYSLQGTGELFF TGTGCCAGCAGTTACTCGCTGCAGGGTACCGGGGAGCTGTTTTTT
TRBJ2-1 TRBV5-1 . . CASSPLAGSGSYNEQFF TGCGCCAGCAGCCCCCTGGCCGGGAGCGGGTCCTACAATGAGCAGTTCTTC
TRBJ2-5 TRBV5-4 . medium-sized CASSLNQETQYF TGTGCCAGCAGCTTGAACCAAGAGACCCAGTACTTC
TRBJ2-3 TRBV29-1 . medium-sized CSAPGPGNTDTQYF TGCAGCGCCCCCGGTCCGGGAAACACAGATACGCAGTATTTT
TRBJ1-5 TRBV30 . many CAWSQATVSNQPQHF TGTGCCTGGAGTCAAGCGACAGTTAGCAATCAGCCCCAGCATTTT
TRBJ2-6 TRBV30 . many CAWSVGQGGSGANVLTF TGTGCCTGGAGTGTAGGACAGGGAGGGTCTGGGGCCAACGTCCTGACTTTC
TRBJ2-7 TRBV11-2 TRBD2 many CASSAASGDTYEQYF TGTGCCAGCAGTGCAGCTAGCGGAGATACCTACGAGCAGTACTTC
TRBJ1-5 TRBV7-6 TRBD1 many CAAGRDRRPYSNQPQHF TGTGCTGCGGGACGGGACAGGCGCCCTTATAGCAATCAGCCCCAGCATTTT
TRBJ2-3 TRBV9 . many CASGGDSTDTQYF TGTGCCAGCGGCGGCGATAGCACAGATACGCAGTATTTT
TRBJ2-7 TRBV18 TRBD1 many CASSRRDSIEQYF TGTGCCAGCTCTCGCCGGGACAGCATCGAGCAGTACTTC
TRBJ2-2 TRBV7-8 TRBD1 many CASSLLGQGGSSTGELFF TGTGCCAGCAGCCTGTTGGGACAGGGGGGGTCTTCCACCGGGGAGCTGTTTTTT
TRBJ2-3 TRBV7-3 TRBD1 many CASSLGQGADTQYF TGTGCCAGCAGCTTAGGGCAGGGGGCAGATACGCAGTATTTT